What follows are 23 T cell receptor beta chains derived from one specimen sequenced in a study of blood T cell repertoires in COVID-19. Clones were read by immunoSEQ multiplex PCR, and TCRdb kept only the in-frame ones, dropping some. The profile shows 30,000 to 40,000 clones, 83% of them singletons. Material: peripheral blood. The receptors come from a man aged 45 to 65 with acute or convalescent COVID-19.

The chain links TRBV6-4 to TRBJ1-2; 10 nucleotides match TRBD1. The ends lost 6 bases at V and 4 bases at J; junction bases unmatched: 11. Germline values: CDR1 MRHNA, CDR2 SNTAGT. The CDR3 totals 16 residues. In nucleotides, the CDR3 is TGTGCCAGCAGGAAAGACCCGGGACAGGGGACCTATGGCTACACCTTC. This gives the protein CASRKDPGQGTYGYTF.

The rearrangement links TRBV29-1 to TRBJ1-5; 7 bases map to TRBD1. In germline, CDR1 is SQVTM, CDR2 ANQGSEA. Unmatched junction bases numbered 4, after V lost 5 bases and J lost 0 bases. CDR3 length equals 14 residues. This CDR3 reads CSVSQGNSNQPQHF. In DNA, the CDR3 is TGCAGCGTTTCACAGGGGAATAGCAATCAGCCCCAGCATTTT. The variable domain in full, with the rest retrieved from reference TRBV29-1 and TRBJ1-5, is SAVISQKPSRDICQRGTSLTIQCQVDSQVTMMFWYRQQPGQSLTLIATANQGSEATYESGFVIDKFPISRPNLTFSTLTVSNMSPEDSSIYLCSVSQGNSNQPQHFGDGTRLSIL.

The chain combines TRBV28 with TRBJ2-7; D may be TRBD2 (5 bases). The V gene's germline CDR1 is MDHEN and CDR2 SYDVKM. The CDR3 is made up of 14 amino acids. V was shortened by 5 bases and J by 1 base, with 12 bases between the two germline ends. The CDR3 loop is CASSPLGVSYEQYF. CDR3 bases: TGTGCCAGCAGTCCTCTGGGAGTTTCCTACGAGCAGTACTTC.

The chain uses TRBV7-3 and TRBJ1-2, with 7 bases that match TRBD1. From germline, CDR1 is SGHTA and CDR2 FQGTGA. The length of the CDR3 is 14 residues. V shed 5 bases and J 8 bases; nucleotides not matched to a gene: 11. For the CDR3, the DNA is TGTGCCAGCAGCCCTACCCGACAGGGAAAGGGCTACACCTTC. Translated, it gives CASSPTRQGKGYTF.

This chain joins TRBV24-1 and TRBJ1-2; no definite D call. The CDR3 is 14 amino acids. The germline V and J ends were trimmed by 3 bases and 5 bases, with 12 bases remaining between them. Germline loops: CDR1 KGHDR, CDR2 SFDVKD. CDR3 bases: TGTGCCACCAGTGATCTCCGAGACTCGTATGGCTACACCTTC. Protein product: CATSDLRDSYGYTF.

The sample holds one count of this clone. V usage is TRBV5-1 and J usage is TRBJ2-5; TRBD2 aligns across 8 bases. With V trimmed by 6 bases and J by 4 bases, 8 bases remained unmatched. The length of the CDR3 is 14 residues. Looked up from germline, CDR1 is SGHRS and CDR2 is YFSETQ. CDR3 residues: CASNLAGYIETQYF. DNA of the CDR3: TGCGCCAGCAATTTAGCGGGGTACATAGAGACCCAGTACTTC.

The chain links TRBV7-3 to TRBJ1-1, with TRBD1 as a possible D gene (5 bases). The germline CDR1 and CDR2 sequences are SGHTA and FQGTGA. The CDR3 totals 13 residues. With 5 bases removed from V and 1 base from J, the gap between germline ends came to 8 bases. In DNA form, the CDR3 reads TGTGCCAGCAGCCCCACAGGGAACACTGAAGCTTTCTTT. Translating it yields CASSPTGNTEAFF.

The rearrangement joins TRBV7-6 to TRBJ2-2; 8 nucleotides align to TRBD2. Germline lookup yields CDR1 SGHVS and CDR2 FNYEAQ. The CDR3 is 16 residues long. V gave up 5 bases and J gave up 4 bases; unmatched junction bases: 9. This chain's CDR3 is CASSATSGPFTGELFF. The DNA for the CDR3 is TGTGCCAGCAGCGCTACTAGCGGACCATTCACCGGGGAGCTGTTTTTT.

V and J are TRBV7-9 and TRBJ2-5, with 7 positions matching TRBD1. The germline V gene has CDR1 SEHNR and CDR2 FQNEAQ (reference sequence). The CDR3 length is 14 residues. Trimming removed 3 bases from V and 5 bases from J; junction bases left unmatched: 6. CDR3 nucleotides: TGTGCCAGCAGCTTCCCGGACAGGTGGGAGACCCAGTACTTC. Residues: CASSFPDRWETQYF.

The chain is built from TRBV19 and TRBJ1-5, with TRBD1 matching over 7 bases. V shed 11 bases, J shed 4 bases, and the junction held 2 bases outside the gene matches. Germline CDR1 is LNHDA and CDR2 is SQIVND (reference sequence). CDR3 size: 11 residues. CDR3 sequence (DNA): TGTGCCGGGGGACAGAATCAGCCCCAGCATTTT. Protein product: CAGGQNQPQHF. Drawing the rest from reference TRBV19 and TRBJ1-5, the complete variable domain is DGGITQSPKYLFRKEGQNVTLSCEQNLNHDAMYWYRQDPGQGLRLIYYSQIVNDFQKGDIAEGYSVSREKKESFPLTVTSAQKNPTAFYLCAGGQNQPQHFGDGTRLSIL.

This clone was counted only a few times. The V gene is TRBV7-6, the J gene TRBJ2-7; D call uncertain. The CDR3 runs to 15 residues. V was trimmed by 2 bases and J by 5 bases, leaving 16 bases between them. Germline lookup yields CDR1 SGHVS and CDR2 FNYEAQ. DNA of the CDR3: TGTGCCAGCAGCTTAAAGCCAACACAGCCCAACGAGCAGTACTTC. Protein: CASSLKPTQPNEQYF.

This clone appeared a few times. The chain links TRBV6-1 to TRBJ1-2; 7 positions agree with TRBD1. The germline V gene encodes CDR1 MNHNS and CDR2 SASEGT. The length of the CDR3 is 17 residues. V was pared by 4 bases and J by 2 bases, with 13 bases of the junction left unmatched. The CDR3 nucleotides read TGTGCCAGCAGTGTAGCCGGGACAGCCCCCAACAACTATGGCTACACCTTC. This codes for CASSVAGTAPNNYGYTF.

The chain couples TRBV19 to TRBJ1-4; D is uncertain. The germline V gene encodes CDR1 LNHDA and CDR2 SQIVND (reference sequence). The CDR3 contains 15 residues. Trimming took 3 bases from V and 2 from J, leaving 10 bases between them. CDR3 sequence reads: CASSIPRGTNEKLFF. The CDR3 DNA follows: TGTGCCAGTAGTATCCCCCGAGGCACTAATGAAAAACTGTTTTTT.

This clone has only one observation. The chain links TRBV20-1 to TRBJ2-7, with D maybe TRBD1 (5 bases). The CDR3 sequence is 11 residues long. Germline V gene lookup returns CDR1 DFQATT and CDR2 SNEGSKA (reference sequence). V was cut by 3 bases and J by 6 bases, with 9 bases left in between. CDR3 protein: CSARDKFEQYF. In DNA form, the CDR3 reads TGCAGTGCTAGGGACAAGTTCGAGCAGTACTTC.

J is TRBJ1-1 and V is TRBV7-8; 7 nucleotides line up with TRBD1. This CDR3 is 15 amino acids long. Per the germline V gene, CDR1 is SGHVS and CDR2 is FQNEAQ. The ends lost 5 bases at V and 1 base at J; junction bases unmatched: 7. The CDR3 DNA is TGTGCCAGCAGCCTCAGGACAGGACAGAACACTGAAGCTTTCTTT. Translated, it gives CASSLRTGQNTEAFF.

The V and J genes are TRBV5-8 and TRBJ2-3; D might be TRBD2 (6 bases). Germline V lookup: CDR1 SGHTS, CDR2 YDEGEE. This CDR3 contains 15 residues. Trimming took off 4 bases at V and 5 bases at J, with 17 bases between the two ends. The CDR3 DNA is TGTGCCAGCAGCAGTTTCCTAGCGTTTAAAGATACGCAGTATTTT. Its translation: CASSSFLAFKDTQYF.

The genes are TRBV28 and TRBJ2-1, with TRBD1 matching over 12 bases. V lost 6 bases and J lost 8; bases outside the gene matches: 8. The CDR3 has 15 amino acids. Germline V gene lookup returns CDR1 MDHEN and CDR2 SYDVKM. Written as DNA, the CDR3 is TGTGCCAGCAGCCGAGGGACAGGGGGCCAGCATGAGCAGTTCTTC. This codes for CASSRGTGGQHEQFF.

In regard to this clone: The sample holds other DNA sequences that translate to the same CDR3. The CDR3 region has the DNA TGTGCCAGCAGCTTCGCTGGGGGGGGCGAGCAGTACTTC. Its translation is CASSFAGGGEQYF. The chain recombines TRBV7-8 with TRBJ2-7; 7 nucleotides agree with TRBD2. CDR3 length equals 13 residues. J was trimmed by 6 bases and V by 3 bases; bases with no gene match: 5. Germline V gives CDR1 SGHVS, CDR2 FQNEAQ.

This chain connects TRBV27 to TRBJ2-7, with 11 bases identical to TRBD2. Germline-derived CDR1 and CDR2 are MNHEY and SMNVEV (reference sequence). V gave up 9 bases and J gave up 6 bases; unmatched junction bases: 7. This CDR3 has 13 amino acids. CDR3 bases: TGTGCCAGTAAACTAGCGGGGGTTGGCGAGCAGTACTTC. This sequence encodes CASKLAGVGEQYF.

This clone was detected only once. This chain connects TRBV27 to TRBJ2-4, with TRBD1 matching over 8 bases. This CDR3 is 17 amino acids long. The germline V gene has CDR1 MNHEY and CDR2 SMNVEV (reference sequence). Trimming at V came to 6 bases and at J to 1 base, leaving 11 bases not matched to a gene. CDR3 loop: CASRPGQGRGAKNIQYF. CDR3 nucleotide sequence: TGTGCCAGCAGACCCGGACAGGGAAGAGGTGCCAAAAACATTCAGTACTTC.

The V call is TRBV7-4, the J call TRBJ2-1, with 9 positions matching TRBD2. V trimming: 2 bases; J trimming: 5 bases; junction bases outside the gene matches: 28. Per the germline V gene, CDR1 is SGHVT and CDR2 is SQSDAQ. The CDR3 consists of 23 residues. The CDR3 protein is CASSLRSRLVGLAGRMENNEQFF. The CDR3 DNA follows: TGTGCCAGCAGCTTACGAAGCCGTTTAGTGGGGCTAGCGGGGCGTATGGAGAACAATGAGCAGTTCTTC.

This clone was observed a handful of times. The chain uses TRBV10-1 and TRBJ1-5; D is ambiguous. In germline, CDR1 is WNHNN, CDR2 SYGVQD (reference sequence). Trimming cost V 6 bases and J 6 bases, with 21 bases left between them. This CDR3 region has 16 residues. CDR3 in amino acids: CASRATRRRAGQPQHF. CDR3 nucleotide sequence: TGCGCCAGCAGGGCCACCCGCAGGCGTGCAGGTCAGCCCCAGCATTTT.

In regard to this clone: Other DNA sequences from this sample encode an identical CDR3 as well. This chain connects TRBV27 to TRBJ2-7, with unresolved D. CDR3 length equals 11 residues. The V and J ends lost 5 bases and 3 bases respectively, with 5 bases between them. Germline CDR1 is MNHEY and CDR2 is SMNVEV (reference sequence). The CDR3 DNA sequence: TGTGCCAGCAGTAGCAACTACGAGCAGTACTTC. Residues: CASSSNYEQYF.